This T cell receptor (beta chain) comes out of a study of shared clonotypes between healthy human individuals. Whole-study results and caveats: A small donor pool kept down the genetic and exposure-history diversity that was represented.

Clones were sequenced by immunoSEQ multiplex PCR, and TCRdb holds only the in-frame ones, with some missing. The table includes under 550,000 clones, roughly 95% detected once. This CDR3 has 14 amino acids. Trimming removed 1 base at V and 1 base at J, with 7 bases between. Germline CDR1 reads SGHTA; CDR2 reads FQGNSA. The table lists this clone with a few counts. Its antigen is still unknown. The sequence was obtained from a woman aged 30 to 39 in good health. The rearrangement uses TRBV7-2 and TRBJ1-1; D not resolved. The sequencing input was naive CD4+ T cells sorted from blood. Subset meaning: CD45RA+ positively selected. The CDR3 coding sequence is TGTGCCAGCAGCTTAGGCCAGGAGAACACTGAAGCTTTCTTT. It encodes CASSLGQENTEAFF.